The rows below give T cell receptor beta chains drawn from one sample of a study of technical replicates of blood from several donors. Assay: immunoSEQ multiplex PCR; the TCRdb copy retains only in-frame clones and omits some. The sample holds more than 75,000 clones, nearly 96% seen once. Sequenced: T cells isolated from PBMCs. Receptors were obtained from a human donor in good health. Both conserved end residues are part of each CDR3. D genes are given only for firm matches. Size tells how often a clone was seen (once, few, many) or the class of an expanded clone, and some rows leave it out.

D gene,V gene,J gene,clone size,CDR3 DNA,CDR3 protein
TRBD1,TRBV9,TRBJ1-2,.,TGTGCCAGCAGCGAACTGACAGGGGTCAGTGGCTACACCTTC,CASSELTGVSGYTF
TRBD1,TRBV14,TRBJ2-6,.,TGTGCCAGCAGCCAAGTCTATGGACAGGGGGCGCTCGGGGCCAACGTCCTGACTTTC,CASSQVYGQGALGANVLTF
TRBD2,TRBV6-1,TRBJ2-5,.,TGTGCCAGCAGTGGACTAGCGGGAGCCCTAGAGACCCAGTACTTC,CASSGLAGALETQYF
.,TRBV19,TRBJ1-3,.,TGTGCCAGTAGTATTATGGGAAACACCATATATTTT,CASSIMGNTIYF
.,TRBV9,TRBJ2-4,.,TGTGCCAGCAGCGTAGCGGGGAAGGACATTCAGTACTTC,CASSVAGKDIQYF
TRBD2,TRBV4-2,TRBJ2-7,.,TGTGCCAGCAGCCAAGCAGTCAGCGGGATTTACGAGCAGTACTTC,CASSQAVSGIYEQYF
.,TRBV9,TRBJ2-7,.,TGTGCCAGCAGCGTAGTGGGGGCCGCCTACGAGCAGTACTTC,CASSVVGAAYEQYF
TRBD2,TRBV28,TRBJ2-2,.,TGTGCCAGCAGCGAAACTAGCGGGAGGGGGACCGGGGAGCTGTTTTTT,CASSETSGRGTGELFF
.,TRBV11-2,TRBJ1-2,.,TGTGCCAGCAGCTTAGGAATCAGTCAGGGCTATGGCTACACCTTC,CASSLGISQGYGYTF
TRBD2,TRBV7-8,TRBJ2-1,.,TGTGCCAGCTTTTGGGGACTAGCGGTTTACAATGAGCAGTTCTTC,CASFWGLAVYNEQFF
.,TRBV27,TRBJ1-1,.,TGTGCCAGCAGTTTATCGCCAGGGAACACTGAAGCTTTCTTT,CASSLSPGNTEAFF
.,TRBV2,TRBJ1-5,.,TGTGCCAGCAGTTCCTACTTGCAACCCCAGCATTTT,CASSSYLQPQHF
.,TRBV14,TRBJ1-2,.,TGTGCCAGCAGCCAACCGGACGGCACGGGAGGCTACACCTTC,CASSQPDGTGGYTF
.,TRBV6-6,TRBJ2-3,.,TGTGCCAGCAGTTATCGCCAGGGGCGCACAGATACGCAGTATTTT,CASSYRQGRTDTQYF
.,TRBV19,TRBJ2-7,.,TGTGCCAGTAGTCTGGACTCTACCTACGAGCAGTACTTC,CASSLDSTYEQYF
TRBD1,TRBV6-1,TRBJ2-3,.,TGTGCCAGCAGTGGGACAGGGGGCGTCGGTAGCACAGATACGCAGTATTTT,CASSGTGGVGSTDTQYF
.,TRBV27,TRBJ2-1,.,TGTGCCAGCAGTTTCTTGGAGGAGCAGTTCTTC,CASSFLEEQFF
.,TRBV27,TRBJ2-3,.,TGTGCCAGCAGTTTGGCGAACGCCAGGGATACGCAGTATTTT,CASSLANARDTQYF
TRBD1,TRBV5-8,TRBJ2-7,.,TGTGCCAGCAGCGCCGGGACAGGGCAGTACGAGCAGTACTTC,CASSAGTGQYEQYF
.,TRBV28,TRBJ2-2,.,TGTGCCAGCAGTCCACCTAGGGGACTCCTCAGGGAGCTGTTTTTT,CASSPPRGLLRELFF
.,TRBV30,TRBJ2-5,.,TGTGCCTGGAGTGTCCAGGGTACGGAGACCCAGTACTTC,CAWSVQGTETQYF
TRBD2,TRBV7-3,TRBJ2-2,.,TGTGCCAGCAGCTCTCTAGCGGGGGAATCGAACACCGGGGAGCTGTTTTTT,CASSSLAGESNTGELFF
TRBD1,TRBV5-6,TRBJ1-1,.,TGTGCCAGCAGCTTGTTTAAAGAGTCTACAGGGGCGAGTACTGAAGCTTTCTTT,CASSLFKESTGASTEAFF
TRBD2,TRBV29-1,TRBJ2-1,.,TGCAGCGTTTTGGGAAGGACTAGCGGGAGTAGGGATGAGCAGTTCTTC,CSVLGRTSGSRDEQFF
.,TRBV4-1,TRBJ1-2,.,TGCGCCAGCAGCCCGTATACAGGGCCTCTGGACTATGGCTACACCTTC,CASSPYTGPLDYGYTF
TRBD1,TRBV19,TRBJ2-1,once,TGTGCCAGTAGTTTCCCGGGACAGGGGATTAATGAGCAGTTCTTC,CASSFPGQGINEQFF
TRBD2,TRBV2,TRBJ2-2,.,TGTGCCAGCATCGGGAGCGGGAGATCCGGGGAGCTGTTTTTT,CASIGSGRSGELFF
TRBD2,TRBV11-3,TRBJ2-1,.,TGTGCCAGCAGCTCAAAAGCGGGGACCTACAATGAGCAGTTCTTC,CASSSKAGTYNEQFF
.,TRBV28,TRBJ2-5,.,TGTGCCAGCAGTTTAACAGCCCAAGAGACCCAGTACTTC,CASSLTAQETQYF
.,TRBV28,TRBJ2-1,.,TGTGCCAGCAGTTTGGCAGGGTGGGGTTTGGAGAATGAGCAGTTCTTC,CASSLAGWGLENEQFF
TRBD1,TRBV5-1,TRBJ2-5,.,TGCGCCAGCAGCCTGGGACAGGTAGAGACCCAGTACTTC,CASSLGQVETQYF
TRBD2,TRBV6-1,TRBJ2-4,.,TGTGCCAGCAGTGAAGCGCCCCGGGAGGCCGCCAAAAACATTCAGTACTTC,CASSEAPREAAKNIQYF
TRBD1,TRBV10-3,TRBJ1-2,.,TGTGCCATCAGAGGACAGGGGGGGGGCTACACCTTC,CAIRGQGGGYTF
.,TRBV11-2,TRBJ2-3,.,TGTGCCAGCAGCTCCCCCCGTATAGATACGCAGTATTTT,CASSSPRIDTQYF
TRBD2,TRBV7-8,TRBJ2-5,.,TGTGCCAGCAGCTTCCTCTTGACTAGCGGGAGGGTCAGGGCCCAGTACTTC,CASSFLLTSGRVRAQYF
TRBD1,TRBV29-1,TRBJ1-1,once,TGCAGCGTTGAAGCGGGACAGGGGGTCTCTGAAGCTTTCTTT,CSVEAGQGVSEAFF
.,TRBV7-3,TRBJ1-2,.,TGTGCCAGCAGCTCGACTCTAGGCGGGGGTAGTGGCTACACCTTC,CASSSTLGGGSGYTF
.,TRBV29-1,TRBJ2-7,.,TGCAGCGGGGGCAGGGCAGCCTACGAGCAGTACTTC,CSGGRAAYEQYF
TRBD2,TRBV5-4,TRBJ2-7,.,TGTGCCAGCAGCTTGGTTACTAGCGGTGAGCAGTACTTC,CASSLVTSGEQYF
TRBD1,TRBV5-1,TRBJ2-7,.,TGCGCCAGCAGCTTAACCGGGACAGGGCAATACGAGCAGTACTTC,CASSLTGTGQYEQYF
TRBD1,TRBV9,TRBJ2-6,.,TGTGCCAGCAGCGTAGTTCAGGGGGTTTCTGGGGCCAACGTCCTGACTTTC,CASSVVQGVSGANVLTF
.,TRBV7-9,TRBJ1-1,.,TGTGCCAGCAGCTCCCAGACGGGGGGCACTGAAGCTTTCTTT,CASSSQTGGTEAFF
.,TRBV5-6,TRBJ2-7,.,TGTGCCAGCAGCTTGGGTATCTACGAGCAGTACTTC,CASSLGIYEQYF
.,TRBV19,TRBJ2-1,.,TGTGCCAGTAGTTCCACGGGACATACCTACAATGAGCAGTTCTTC,CASSSTGHTYNEQFF
.,TRBV7-2,TRBJ2-4,.,TGTGCCAGCAGCTTCGACGGGTTAGCCAAAAACATTCAGTACTTC,CASSFDGLAKNIQYF
.,TRBV18,TRBJ2-1,.,TGTGCCAGCTCACCAGGGTGGTTCCGGGGCAATGAGCAGTTCTTC,CASSPGWFRGNEQFF
.,TRBV6-1,TRBJ1-5,.,TGTGCCAGCCAGGAAGGCCAGCCCCAGCATTTT,CASQEGQPQHF
TRBD2,TRBV5-1,TRBJ2-5,once,TGCGCCAGCAGCTCCCGAGGCGGGAGGGAGACCCAGTACTTC,CASSSRGGRETQYF
.,TRBV10-3,TRBJ1-4,.,TGTGCCATCAGCGCCGAAACAAGGGGTGAAAAACTGTTTTTT,CAISAETRGEKLFF
TRBD1,TRBV4-1,TRBJ1-4,.,TGCGCCAGCAGCCAAGTACAGGGGGCGGGTAATGAAAAACTGTTTTTT,CASSQVQGAGNEKLFF
TRBD2,TRBV11-3,TRBJ2-5,.,TGTGCCAGCAGCTTACTAGCGGGGCCGCAAGAGACCCAGTACTTC,CASSLLAGPQETQYF
.,TRBV11-3,TRBJ1-1,.,TGTGCCAGCAGACCACGGGAACAGTACACTGAAGCTTTCTTT,CASRPREQYTEAFF
TRBD1,TRBV4-1,TRBJ1-5,few,TGCGCCAGCAGCCAACGACAGGGGACTAACCAGCCCCAGCATTTT,CASSQRQGTNQPQHF